The 8 T cell receptor beta chains below all came from one sample that was sequenced in a study of cytomegalovirus exposure and HLA in healthy donors. Both 60 Vbeta primers and 13 Jbeta primers went into the PCR. The table came from immunoSEQ multiplex PCR; TCRdb's copy has only in-frame clones and leaves some out. The table lists about 170,000 clones, approximately 80% of them singletons, with about 4.3% in the top ten. The material sequenced was PBMCs. These receptor sequences come from a woman in her 50s in good health and CMV-seropositive.

This clone showed up just once. The chain uses TRBV5-1 and TRBJ2-3; D may be TRBD2 (5 bases). V lost 6 bases and J lost 5, with 10 bases in between. CDR1 and CDR2 from the germline V gene are SGHRS and YFSETQ. CDR3 length: 12 amino acids. The CDR3 nucleotides are TGCGCCAGCACGCTAGCCGAAGATACGCAGTATTTT. It codes for CASTLAEDTQYF.

The chain links TRBV18 to TRBJ2-7, with 7 bases identical to TRBD1. Germline V gives CDR1 KGHSH, CDR2 LQKENI. The CDR3 extends over 14 amino acids. V shed 2 bases and J 6 bases; nucleotides not matched to a gene: 7. This chain's CDR3 is CASSPSLQGIEQYF. In DNA, the CDR3 is TGTGCCAGCTCACCAAGTTTACAGGGGATCGAGCAGTACTTC.

The V and J genes are TRBV9 and TRBJ2-3; 9 bases are shared with TRBD1. The germline V gene encodes CDR1 SGDLS and CDR2 YYNGEE. V was pared by 0 bases and J by 4 bases, with 6 bases of the junction left unmatched. The CDR3 totals 16 residues. The chain's CDR3 is CASSVEGTGLADTQYF. The CDR3 DNA follows: TGTGCCAGCAGCGTAGAGGGGACAGGGCTGGCAGATACGCAGTATTTT.

The chain recombines TRBV4-1 with TRBJ1-1; 8 bases fit TRBD1. The CDR3 extends over 14 amino acids. J lost 10 bases, V lost 0 bases, and 7 bases had no gene match. Germline CDR1 and CDR2: MGHRA and YSYEKL. CDR3 nucleotides: TGCGCCAGCAGCCAAGATACGGACAGGGAGGGAGCTTTCTTT. Translated, it gives CASSQDTDREGAFF.

The chain combines TRBV7-3 with TRBJ2-3; 10 bases align to TRBD1. The junction had 4 bases not matched to a gene; V was cut back by 1 base and J by 6 bases. Germline V gene sequence: CDR1 SGHTA, CDR2 FQGTGA. This CDR3 contains 15 residues. CDR3 sequence: CASSLRGQGGDTQYF. The CDR3 coding sequence is TGTGCCAGCAGCTTAAGAGGACAGGGGGGCGATACGCAGTATTTT.

The CDR3 region is CASSETRTATEAFF. CDR3 nucleotides: TGTGCCAGCAGTGAGACCCGGACTGCCACTGAAGCTTTCTTT. The rearrangement links TRBV25-1 to TRBJ1-1, with no clear D. From germline, CDR1 is MGHDK and CDR2 SYGVNS. V lost 3 bases, J lost 4 bases, and 12 bases lay in between. This CDR3 is built from 14 residues.

The rearrangement joins TRBV15 to TRBJ1-4; TRBD1 is a possible D gene (6 bases). The CDR3 is made up of 15 amino acids. Germline values: CDR1 LNHNV, CDR2 YYDKDF (reference sequence). V was cut by 0 bases and J by 8 bases, with 13 bases left in between. CDR3 protein: CATSREGGAEEKLFF. The CDR3 bases are TGTGCCACCAGCAGAGAGGGGGGGGCCGAAGAAAAACTGTTTTTT.

This chain joins TRBV5-1 and TRBJ2-7; TRBD1 aligns across 8 bases. This CDR3 is built from 18 residues. The ends lost 0 bases at V and 1 base at J; junction bases unmatched: 12. The germline CDR1 and CDR2 sequences are SGHRS and YFSETQ. CDR3 amino acids: CASSLAKGSGGASYEQYF. As DNA, the CDR3 is TGCGCCAGCAGCTTGGCTAAAGGATCAGGGGGCGCTTCCTACGAGCAGTACTTC.